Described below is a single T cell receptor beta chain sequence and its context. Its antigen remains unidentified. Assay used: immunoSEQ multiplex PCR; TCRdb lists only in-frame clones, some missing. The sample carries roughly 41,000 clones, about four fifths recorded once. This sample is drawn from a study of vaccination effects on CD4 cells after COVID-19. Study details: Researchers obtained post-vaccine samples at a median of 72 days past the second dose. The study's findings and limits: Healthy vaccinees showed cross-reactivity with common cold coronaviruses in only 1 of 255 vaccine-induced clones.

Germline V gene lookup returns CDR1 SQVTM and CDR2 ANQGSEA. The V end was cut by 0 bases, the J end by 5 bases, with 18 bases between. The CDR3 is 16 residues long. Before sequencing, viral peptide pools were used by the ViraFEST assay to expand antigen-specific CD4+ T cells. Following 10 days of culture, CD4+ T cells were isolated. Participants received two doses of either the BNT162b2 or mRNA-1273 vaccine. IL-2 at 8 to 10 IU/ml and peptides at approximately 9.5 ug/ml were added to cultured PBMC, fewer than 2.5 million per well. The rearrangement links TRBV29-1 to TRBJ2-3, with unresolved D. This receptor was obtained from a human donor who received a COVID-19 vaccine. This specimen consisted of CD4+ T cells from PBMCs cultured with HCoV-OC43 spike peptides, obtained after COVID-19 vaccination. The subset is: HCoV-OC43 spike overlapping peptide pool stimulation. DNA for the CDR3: TGCAGCGTTGAAGATCCCCCCAGTCAGATAGGAGATACGCAGTATTTT. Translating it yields CSVEDPPSQIGDTQYF.